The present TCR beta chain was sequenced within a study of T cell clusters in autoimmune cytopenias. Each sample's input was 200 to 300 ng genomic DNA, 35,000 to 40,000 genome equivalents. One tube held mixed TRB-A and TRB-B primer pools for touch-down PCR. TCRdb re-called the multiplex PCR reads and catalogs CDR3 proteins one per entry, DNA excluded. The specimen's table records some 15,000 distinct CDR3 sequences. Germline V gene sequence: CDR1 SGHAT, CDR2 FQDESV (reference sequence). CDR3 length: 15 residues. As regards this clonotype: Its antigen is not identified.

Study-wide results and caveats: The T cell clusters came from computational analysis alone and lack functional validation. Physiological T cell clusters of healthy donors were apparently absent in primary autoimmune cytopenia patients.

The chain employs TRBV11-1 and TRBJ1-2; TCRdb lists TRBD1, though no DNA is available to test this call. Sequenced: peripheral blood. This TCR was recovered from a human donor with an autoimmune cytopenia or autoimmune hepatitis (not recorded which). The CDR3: CASSLDAGRGTGYTF.